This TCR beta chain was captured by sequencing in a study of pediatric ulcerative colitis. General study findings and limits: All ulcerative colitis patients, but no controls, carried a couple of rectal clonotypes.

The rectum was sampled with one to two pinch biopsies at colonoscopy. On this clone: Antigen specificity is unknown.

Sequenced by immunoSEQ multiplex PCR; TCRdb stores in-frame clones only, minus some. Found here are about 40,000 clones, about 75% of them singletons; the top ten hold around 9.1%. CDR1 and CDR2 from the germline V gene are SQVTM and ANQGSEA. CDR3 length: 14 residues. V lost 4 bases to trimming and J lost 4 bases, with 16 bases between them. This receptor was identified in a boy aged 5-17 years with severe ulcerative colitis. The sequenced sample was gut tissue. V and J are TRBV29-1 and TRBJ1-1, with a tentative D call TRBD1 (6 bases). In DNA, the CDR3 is TGCAGCGTTGGGGGACATCTTCAACCCACTGAAGCTTTCTTT. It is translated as CSVGGHLQPTEAFF.